The source of this TCR beta chain is a study of blood T cell repertoires in COVID-19 (dated by TCRdb to about 2020). Background for the entire study: Samples covering the acute and convalescent phases of COVID-19 were provided by collaborators in the United States, Italy and Spain. The prospective study material was composed of cDNA or gDNA derived from T cells, B-cell-depleted T cells, or PBMCs. The dataset comprised deeply sampled blood TCRbeta repertoires from subjects exposed to, actively infected with, or recovered from COVID-19. The repertoires were released in a freely available public database meant as a resource for research on the immune response to SARS-CoV-2. The samples were drawn from the first 160 participants of the ongoing ImmuneRACE study and from roughly 1,300 subjects provided by 6 global collaborators. The sample metadata nearly always contained a de-identified subject ID, COVID-19 status, age in years and sex. Where available, HLA class I and class II types were obtained from metadata supplied by the sample provider rather than from assay-based typing.

The immunoSEQ Assay, a bias-controlled multiplex PCR, was used to amplify TCRbeta CDR3 regions from genomic DNA. Turning to the authors' computational methods: The number of nucleated cells in each sample was estimated by amplification of reference gene primers within the assay. Sequence reads were collapsed and filtered to measure the absolute abundance of every unique TCRbeta CDR3 rearrangement. For each sample, productive Simpson clonality was calculated as the square root of Simpson's diversity index across productive rearrangements. In TCRdb, the immuneACCESS table is reduced to in-frame sequences with V and J assigned. These tables do not hold every clone; where another copy was compared, an unresolved V gene accounts for under half, and the others remain unexplained. Clonal size and the V and J genes are those of that table, whereas D and trimming came from the DNA. The sample table holds around 240,000 clones, of which around 93% were seen once. Of the sample, 1.2% falls within the top ten clones.

What the research found in general, with its limitations: How much clinical and demographic metadata was included differed by source and by participant, and the metadata was provided uncurated.

Participants in the prospective study were enrolled through a virtual design, were aged about 18 to 100 years, and lived in 24 United States geographic areas. Cohort assignment in the prospective study relied on participant-reported clinical history from a screening survey and a study questionnaire. Each participant in the prospective study had whole blood, serum and a nasopharyngeal or oropharyngeal swab collected by mobile phlebotomists. Additional blood draws and questionnaires over an approximately 2-month period could optionally be provided by prospective study participants. Before DNA extraction, blood samples from the prospective study were shipped at room temperature or frozen. On this clone: The antigen it binds to is not known. Base qualities are not at hand, and no much larger clone is one base apart.

The source is a human donor in a cohort exposed to, infected with or recovered from COVID-19 (not recorded which). The donor label of this sample is uncertain. Sequenced: PBMCs or T cells enriched from blood (not recorded which).

The nucleotides are TGTGCCAGCAGCTCCGAGACTAGCGAACCAAAACGGGGGGAGCAGTTCTTC. Translation gives CASSSETSEPKRGEQFF. Recombination joined TRBV5-6 with TRBJ2-1, with TRBD2 identical over 8 junction bases. Taken from the germline V gene, the CDR1 and CDR2 loops are SGHDT and YYEEEE. The CDR3 starts with the cysteine, ends with the phenylalanine, and has 17 residues. Of the read, only the CDR3 DNA is kept; its 51 bases are in frame from base 1. Relative to germline, V is missing 3 bases and J is missing 10 bases, with 18 bases of the junction outside any gene match.